The entry that follows covers one TCR beta chain sequence. This clone is a singleton in its sample. Its antigen is still unknown. No qualities accompany the bases; no much larger clone lies one base away. CDR1 and CDR2 are drawn from the germline V gene: SQVTM, ANQGSEA. The CDR3 runs 13 amino acids, cysteine and phenylalanine included. The DNA shown is the 39-base CDR3, in frame from base 1. The germline ends are 12 bases apart after V is trimmed by 4 bases and J by 3 bases. CD4+ and CD8+ cells were isolated by positive magnetic bead selection on an AutoMACS, and purity was checked by flow cytometry. A TCR V beta antibody panel was used in flow cytometry to screen first for clonal expansions, which were then characterized by TCRB deep sequencing of sorted CD8+ fractions. Ficoll-Paque PLUS density gradient separation was used to isolate peripheral blood mononuclear cells. DNA from CD4-enriched, CD8-enriched or PBMC samples was extracted using Nucleospin Tissue or Tissue XS kits and then quantified on a Qubit 2.0 fluorometer.

These data come from a study of somatic mutations in cytotoxic T cells in rheumatoid arthritis (dated 2017 in TCRdb). Background for the entire study: Patient peripheral blood (30 ml EDTA) was drawn right after diagnosis and before any treatment started. A FACSAria II or Sony SH800 was used to flow-sort some V beta antibody-stained T-cell populations at nearly 100% purity, and TCRB sequencing was also done on sorted V beta1+ cells. Whether expanded CD8+ T-cell clones in untreated, newly diagnosed rheumatoid arthritis carry somatic mutations was the study question, and clonality was characterized with TCRB deep sequencing. TCRB deep sequencing covered approximately 69 patients with rheumatoid arthritis along with 15 to 20 healthy controls. Patients and controls did not essentially differ in median age, which was nearly identical between the groups. What the study reported, not specific to this receptor: It was unknown which antigens the expanded CD8+ clones targeted, and their absence from virus-specific databases did not exclude viral specificity. The finding that TRBV07 was slightly underrepresented in patients was left unadjusted for multiple comparisons. Several identical CD8+ TCRB sequences were found in both blood and synovial fluid, and in about an eighth of the roughly 60 patients the largest CD8+ clone exceeded 20% of CD8+ cells. An increase of CD8+ clonality with age was seen in patients (Spearman r of about 0.49) but not in healthy controls. Rheumatoid arthritis patients and age-matched healthy controls did not significantly differ in CD8+ T-cell clonality.

Sequencing of TCRB CDR3 was done on genomic DNA with the immunoSEQ assay. The authors processed their data as follows. Only a few patient CD8+ clones larger than 1% matched published virus-specific TCRB sequences when compared against them. Nothing other than productive TCRB rearrangements was included in the analyses. Clonality was expressed as a Shannon entropy-based productive clonality index, with each clone defined by a unique TCRB CDR3 sequence. The template counts of each clone relative to the total templates per sample were used to calculate repertoire overlap between two samples. V-gene usage from TCRB sequencing and V-gene usage measured by flow cytometry were correlated (Spearman r of 0.61). Imported from immuneACCESS, the table was reduced by TCRdb to in-frame sequences with V and J called. These copies leave out some clones; in studies compared against another copy, an unresolved V gene accounts for under half, and the cause of the remainder is not known. The V and J calls and clone size are taken from that table; D and trimming were inferred from the DNA. In this sample the table shows under 20,000 clones, about 80% of which occur a single time. The ten largest clones take up approximately 5% of the sample.

The receptor chain draws on TRBV29-1 and TRBJ1-2; a weak D assignment points to TRBD1 (5 bases agree). This clonotype originated in an adult with rheumatoid arthritis. The sequenced sample consisted of CD8+ T cells sorted from blood. Here is the DNA: TGCAGCGTTGTTGGTGGGGCCGACTATGGCTACACCTTC. This encodes CSVVGGADYGYTF. With the portions outside the CDR3 filled from the reference TRBV29-1 and TRBJ1-2 genes, the complete variable region becomes SAVISQKPSRDICQRGTSLTIQCQVDSQVTMMFWYRQQPGQSLTLIATANQGSEATYESGFVIDKFPISRPNLTFSTLTVSNMSPEDSSIYLCSVVGGADYGYTFGSGTRLTVV.